Following are 22 T cell receptor beta chains from one sample sequenced in a study of shared clonotypes between healthy human individuals (dated by TCRdb to the early 2020s). The protocol used for the library was the immunoSEQ multiplex PCR assay. This immuneACCESS table, as held by TCRdb, lists in-frame sequences with V and J called but not all clones. Of the missing ones, under half trace to an unresolved V gene in checked studies; the others have no known cause. In all, the sample holds about 2.3 million clones, and around 92% of those were seen once. The ten largest clones take up around 0.38% of the sample. The sequencing sample was made of naive CD4+ T cells from PBMCs. The intended sense of this specimen's cell subset or site label: CD45RA+ positively selected. The receptors here all came from a man aged 18 to 29 in good health. Some clones in this sample may be carry-over from other donors' samples.

The chain combines TRBV25-1 with TRBJ2-7, with D perhaps being TRBD1 or TRBD2 (5 bases each). This CDR3 region has 15 residues. Trimming pared 2 bases from V and 4 bases from J, leaving 15 bases between. Germline CDR1 MGHDK, CDR2 SYGVNS. Here the CDR3 reads CASSEGAFPGYEQYF. The CDR3 region has the DNA TGTGCCAGCAGTGAAGGGGCCTTCCCGGGGTACGAGCAGTACTTC.

The chain joins TRBV11-2 to TRBJ2-3; D gene uncertain. Trimming removed 5 bases at V and 2 bases at J, with 5 bases between. CDR1 is SGHAT, CDR2 FQNNGV, per germline. CDR3 length: 12 residues. DNA for the CDR3: TGTGCCAGCAGCCTTATCACAGATACGCAGTATTTT. Its protein is CASSLITDTQYF.

The chain couples TRBV28 to TRBJ1-1; 7 bases map to TRBD1. Germline V CDR1 and CDR2: MDHEN, SYDVKM. V lost 2 bases and J lost 7; bases outside the gene matches: 10. The CDR3 spans 15 residues. The CDR3 nucleotides are TGTGCCAGCAGTTTAGTACGGGCAGGGGGTCTTGAAGCTTTCTTT. This codes for CASSLVRAGGLEAFF. Full variable domain (missing parts from reference TRBV28 and TRBJ1-1): DVKVTQSSRYLVKRTGEKVFLECVQDMDHENMFWYRQDPGLGLRLIYFSYDVKMKEKGDIPEGYSVSREKKERFSLILESASTNQTSMYLCASSLVRAGGLEAFFGQGTRLTVV.

The chain joins TRBV6-5 to TRBJ2-1, with TRBD2 matching 8 bases. The germline CDR1 and CDR2 sequences are MNHEY and SVGAGI. The CDR3 runs 16 residues. J was trimmed by 2 bases and V by 0 bases; bases with no gene match: 3. CDR3 sequence: CASSYSLAAPYNEQFF. The CDR3 DNA follows: TGTGCCAGCAGTTACTCACTAGCGGCTCCCTACAATGAGCAGTTCTTC.

The chain carries TRBV28 and TRBJ2-7; tentatively, D is TRBD2 (5 bases). Trimming pared 10 bases from V and 0 bases from J, leaving 16 bases between. The length of the CDR3 is 14 residues. CDR1 MDHEN and CDR2 SYDVKM come from the germline V gene. The CDR3 region has the DNA TGTGCCACCGCTCCGAGACTAAGCTCCTACGAGCAGTACTTC. Its protein is CATAPRLSSYEQYF.

The V call is TRBV5-1, the J call TRBJ1-4, with 9 bases aligning to TRBD1. The V gene's germline CDR1 is SGHRS and CDR2 YFSETQ. Losses at the gene ends were 4 bases for V and 6 bases for J; bases not matched to a gene: 4. This CDR3 is built from 14 residues. CDR3 in DNA: TGCGCCAGCAGCAAAGACAGGGGGGATGAAAAACTGTTTTTT. It encodes CASSKDRGDEKLFF.

The rearrangement links TRBV28 to TRBJ2-1, with 9 bases identical to TRBD1. Trimming cost V 6 bases and J 7 bases; bases outside gene matches: 10. This CDR3 has 15 amino acids. In germline, CDR1 is MDHEN, CDR2 SYDVKM. CDR3 DNA sequence: TGTGCCAGCAGCCCAAACAGGGGGCTAGGGAATGAGCAGTTCTTC. This codes for CASSPNRGLGNEQFF.

This clone has more than one count but fewer than ten. This sequence joins TRBV28 and TRBJ1-4; D not certain. The germline CDR1 and CDR2 sequences are MDHEN and SYDVKM. The CDR3 runs 15 residues. The V and J ends lost 6 bases and 7 bases respectively, with 18 bases between them. In DNA form, the CDR3 reads TGTGCCAGCAGCCTCCCCTCCCAGAGTCGTGAAAAACTGTTTTTT. It is translated as CASSLPSQSREKLFF.

The chain links TRBV27 to TRBJ2-3; 10 bases are shared with TRBD2. This CDR3 comprises 16 residues. Germline-derived CDR1 and CDR2 are MNHEY and SMNVEV (reference sequence). Unmatched junction bases numbered 7, after V lost 5 bases and J lost 2 bases. This CDR3 is CASSPGLASYTDTQYF. The CDR3 DNA follows: TGTGCCAGCAGTCCGGGACTAGCGAGCTACACAGATACGCAGTATTTT.

The J gene is TRBJ2-1, the V gene TRBV5-4; the D call may be TRBD1 or TRBD2 (5 bases each). Trimming took off 7 bases at V and 7 bases at J, with 18 bases between the two ends. Germline CDR1 reads SGHNT; CDR2 reads YYREEE (reference sequence). The CDR3 is made up of 14 amino acids. DNA for the CDR3: TGTGCCAGCTCGAAGGTGGGGGAGCTGAATGAGCAGTTCTTC. Translation gives CASSKVGELNEQFF.

The chain carries TRBV19 and TRBJ2-2; D uncertain. V was pared by 3 bases and J by 4 bases, with 12 bases between. Looked up from germline, CDR1 is LNHDA and CDR2 is SQIVND (reference sequence). The CDR3 sequence is 15 residues long. The CDR3 DNA reads as TGTGCCAGTAGTATCTCTAGGCTTGGCACCGGGGAGCTGTTTTTT. This translates into CASSISRLGTGELFF.

Points on this clone: This same CDR3 is encoded by further DNA sequences in the sample. This rearrangement joins TRBV6-6 to TRBJ1-1; the D is unclear. CDR1 and CDR2 (germline): MNHNY, SVGAGI (reference sequence). The ends were cut back, 6 bases at V and 1 base at J, with 6 bases in the middle. This CDR3 is 12 amino acids long. CDR3 loop: CASSGRNTEAFF. The DNA of the CDR3 is TGTGCCAGCAGCGGCAGGAACACTGAAGCTTTCTTT.

V and J are TRBV28 and TRBJ2-4, with 9 bases lining up with TRBD2. CDR1 and CDR2 from the germline V gene are MDHEN and SYDVKM. V gave up 4 bases and J gave up 8 bases; unmatched junction bases: 12. The CDR3 consists of 16 residues. CDR3 in DNA: TGTGCCAGCAGTTCGGCGGGACTAGCCGCGACGGACATTCAGTACTTC. It is translated as CASSSAGLAATDIQYF.

The chain joins TRBV7-9 to TRBJ1-2; D is unresolved. The CDR3 covers 13 residues. Trimming removed 1 base from V and 3 bases from J, with 6 bases in between. Germline CDR1 is SEHNR and CDR2 is FQNEAQ (reference sequence). CDR3 residues: CASSLGHDYGYTF. The CDR3 DNA sequence: TGTGCCAGCAGCTTAGGACACGACTATGGCTACACCTTC. Full variable domain (outside the CDR3, taken from reference TRBV7-9 and TRBJ1-2): DTGVSQNPRHKITKRGQNVTFRCDPISEHNRLYWYRQTLGQGPEFLTYFQNEAQLEKSRLLSDRFSAERPKGSFSTLEIQRTEQGDSAMYLCASSLGHDYGYTFGSGTRLTVV.

About this clone: Other DNA variants within this sample encode the same CDR3. V usage is TRBV6-6 and J usage is TRBJ1-1, with unresolved D. V was trimmed by 0 bases and J by 5 bases, leaving 7 bases between them. This CDR3 region has 13 residues. Germline V gene sequence: CDR1 MNHNY, CDR2 SVGAGI (reference sequence). The CDR3 sequence is CASSYSGGTEAFF. CDR3 DNA: TGTGCCAGCAGTTACTCGGGAGGGACTGAAGCTTTCTTT.

J is TRBJ2-7 and V is TRBV5-6, with 8 positions matching TRBD2. The germline CDR1 and CDR2 sequences are SGHDT and YYEEEE. This CDR3 spans 18 amino acids. The V segment lost 4 bases and the J segment 5 bases; nucleotides outside the gene matches: 20. The CDR3 DNA reads as TGTGCCAGCAGCCAGCGATCTGCGGGAGGTTCCCCCGGGGACGAGCAGTACTTC. Protein: CASSQRSAGGSPGDEQYF.

This clone was counted once. The chain carries TRBV6-1 and TRBJ2-3; D not certain. From germline, CDR1 is MNHNS and CDR2 SASEGT. This CDR3 has 11 residues. With 3 bases removed from V and 4 bases from J, the gap between germline ends came to 2 bases. CDR3 sequence (DNA): TGTGCCAGCAGTGACTCAGATACGCAGTATTTT. Encoded protein: CASSDSDTQYF.

The chain is built from TRBV28 and TRBJ2-7; 8 bases align to TRBD1. Trimming removed 2 bases from V and 4 bases from J; junction bases left unmatched: 7. CDR3 size: 15 residues. Germline assignment: CDR1 MDHEN and CDR2 SYDVKM. The CDR3 protein is CASSLPDRVRYEQYF. The CDR3 DNA sequence: TGTGCCAGCAGTTTACCGGACAGGGTGAGGTACGAGCAGTACTTC.

V gene TRBV11-2 combines with J gene TRBJ1-1; D not certain. Germline loops: CDR1 SGHAT, CDR2 FQNNGV. The CDR3 sequence is 15 residues long. V lost 2 bases to trimming and J lost 0 bases, with 10 bases between them. The CDR3 sequence is CASSLSAGVNTEAFF. CDR3 DNA: TGTGCCAGCAGCTTAAGCGCCGGAGTGAACACTGAAGCTTTCTTT.

J is TRBJ2-7 and V is TRBV7-2; 10 positions match TRBD2. V shed 5 bases, J shed 4 bases, and the junction held 8 bases outside the gene matches. Germline CDR1 and CDR2: SGHTA and FQGNSA. The CDR3 is 15 amino acids. The CDR3 DNA follows: TGTGCCAGCAGCAAAGAGGGGACTAGCGCGTACGAGCAGTACTTC. As protein: CASSKEGTSAYEQYF.

The chain employs TRBV27 and TRBJ2-1, with no clear D. This CDR3 is built from 13 residues. Trimming left V 2 bases short and J 9 bases short, with 11 bases between. Germline V gene data show CDR1 as MNHEY and CDR2 as SMNVEV (reference sequence). CDR3 sequence: CASSLDPYGEQFF. The CDR3 DNA sequence: TGTGCCAGCAGTTTAGATCCGTATGGTGAGCAGTTCTTC.

This sequence joins TRBV29-1 and TRBJ2-7, with D perhaps matching TRBD1 (8 bases). The CDR3 runs 12 residues. V was cut by 5 bases and J by 13 bases, with 21 bases left in between. Germline V lookup: CDR1 SQVTM, CDR2 ANQGSEA. For the CDR3, the DNA is TGCAGCGTTCCCACAGGGGGGGGAGTTCAATACTTC. This encodes CSVPTGGGVQYF.